This T cell receptor beta chain was identified during a study of blood T cell repertoires in COVID-19. Study at large: The cDNA or gDNA used as material had been derived from T cells, B-cell-depleted T cells, or PBMCs.

Seattle's cohort entered during active infection and was followed longitudinally. Under the authors' procedure: Estimation of nucleated cell counts relied on the amplification of reference gene primers. Using immunoSEQ multiplex PCR, the repertoire was profiled, and TCRdb retains in-frame clones only, with some absent. From that table come the V and J calls and clone size; the DNA was used to work out D and trimming. The table includes approximately 480,000 clones, roughly nine tenths detected once. This receptor was identified in a man between 18 and 35 years old with COVID-19, enrolled during active disease. The source material was peripheral blood.

The CDR3: CASSYGDRSNSPLHF. The CDR3 DNA is TGTGCCAGCAGTTACGGGGACAGGAGCAATTCACCCCTCCACTTT. This chain links TRBV6-5 with TRBJ1-6; 8 nucleotides align to TRBD1. Germline V gives CDR1 MNHEY, CDR2 SVGAGI. The V gene end was trimmed by 2 bases and the J gene end by 7 bases; junction bases not matched to a gene: 4. The CDR3 totals 15 residues.